Detailed here is one TCR beta chain. V was cut by 1 base and J by 14 bases, with 15 bases left in between. The germline CDR1 and CDR2 sequences are LNHNV and YYDKDF (reference sequence). The CDR3 has 14 amino acids. Using immunoSEQ multiplex PCR, the repertoire was profiled, and TCRdb retains in-frame clones only, with some absent. The sample holds some 240,000 clones, about 88% seen once. The data derive from a study of blood T cell repertoires in COVID-19. Study information: Italy, Spain and the United States were the sources of the convalescent and acute COVID-19 samples.

Enrollees, about 18 to 95 years old, lived in approximately 24 US areas. Shortly before study entry, within 2 weeks, exposed participants had met a COVID-19 case. What was sequenced was PBMCs or T cells enriched from blood (not recorded which). V usage is TRBV15 and J usage is TRBJ1-6; D is possibly TRBD1 (5 bases). This sequence originates from a woman in her fifties or sixties who had been exposed to COVID-19. CDR3 in DNA: TGTGCCACCAGCAGAGGAGTTCAGGGTACGGCCCTCCACTTT. Translating it yields CATSRGVQGTALHF.